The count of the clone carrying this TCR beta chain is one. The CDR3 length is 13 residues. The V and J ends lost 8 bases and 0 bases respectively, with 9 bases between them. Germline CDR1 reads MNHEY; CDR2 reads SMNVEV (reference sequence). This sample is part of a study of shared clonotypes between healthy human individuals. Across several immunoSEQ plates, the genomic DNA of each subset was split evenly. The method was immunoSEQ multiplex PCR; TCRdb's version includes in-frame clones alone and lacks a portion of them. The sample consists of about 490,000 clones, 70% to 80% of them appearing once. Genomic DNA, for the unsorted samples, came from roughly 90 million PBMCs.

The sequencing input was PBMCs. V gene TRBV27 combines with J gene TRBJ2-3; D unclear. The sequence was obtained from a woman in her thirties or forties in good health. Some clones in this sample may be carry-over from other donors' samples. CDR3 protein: CASRPLSTDTQYF. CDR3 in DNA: TGTGCCAGCCGACCACTTAGCACAGATACGCAGTATTTT.